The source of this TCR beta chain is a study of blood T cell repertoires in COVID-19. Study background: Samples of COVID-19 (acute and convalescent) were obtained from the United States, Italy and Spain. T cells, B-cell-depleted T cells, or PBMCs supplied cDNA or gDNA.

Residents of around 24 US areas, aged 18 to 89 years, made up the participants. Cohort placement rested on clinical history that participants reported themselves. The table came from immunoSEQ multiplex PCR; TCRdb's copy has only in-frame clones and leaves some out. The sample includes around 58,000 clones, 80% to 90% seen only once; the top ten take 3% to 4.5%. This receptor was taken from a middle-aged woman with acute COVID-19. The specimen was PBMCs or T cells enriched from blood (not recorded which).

The CDR3 DNA sequence: TGTGCCACCTCTGGGACAGCTAGCAATCAGCCCCAGCATTTT. The encoded protein is CATSGTASNQPQHF. The chain couples TRBV24-1 to TRBJ1-5; 7 bases line up with TRBD1. Trimming removed 9 bases from V and 0 bases from J; junction bases left unmatched: 4. The CDR3 is 14 residues long. The germline V gene encodes CDR1 KGHDR and CDR2 SFDVKD.